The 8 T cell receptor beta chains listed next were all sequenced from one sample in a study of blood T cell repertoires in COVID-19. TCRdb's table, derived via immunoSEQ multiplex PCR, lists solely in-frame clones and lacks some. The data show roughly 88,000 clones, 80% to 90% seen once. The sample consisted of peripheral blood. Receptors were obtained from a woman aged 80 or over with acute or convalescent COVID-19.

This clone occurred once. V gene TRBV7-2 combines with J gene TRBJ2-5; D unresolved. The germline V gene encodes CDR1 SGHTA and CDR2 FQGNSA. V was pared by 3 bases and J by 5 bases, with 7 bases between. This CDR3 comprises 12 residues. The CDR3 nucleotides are TGTGCCAGCAGCTTGAGATCGGAGACCCAGTACTTC. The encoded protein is CASSLRSETQYF.

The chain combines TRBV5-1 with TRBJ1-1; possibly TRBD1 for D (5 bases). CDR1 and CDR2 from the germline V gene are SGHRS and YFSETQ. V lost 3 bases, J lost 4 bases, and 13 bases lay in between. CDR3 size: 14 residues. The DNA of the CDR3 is TGCGCCAGCAGCTCTAATTCAGGGTTCACTGAAGCTTTCTTT. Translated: CASSSNSGFTEAFF.

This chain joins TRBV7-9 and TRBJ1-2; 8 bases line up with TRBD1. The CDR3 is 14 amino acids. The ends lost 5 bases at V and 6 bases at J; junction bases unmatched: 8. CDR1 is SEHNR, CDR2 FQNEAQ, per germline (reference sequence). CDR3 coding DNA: TGTGCCAGCAGCCCATCGACAGGGGTCAATGGCTACACCTTC. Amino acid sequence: CASSPSTGVNGYTF.

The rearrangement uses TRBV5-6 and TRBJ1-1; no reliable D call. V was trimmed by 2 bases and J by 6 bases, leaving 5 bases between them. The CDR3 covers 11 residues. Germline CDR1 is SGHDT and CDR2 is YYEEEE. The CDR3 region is CASSFQAEAFF. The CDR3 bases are TGTGCCAGCAGCTTCCAGGCTGAAGCTTTCTTT.

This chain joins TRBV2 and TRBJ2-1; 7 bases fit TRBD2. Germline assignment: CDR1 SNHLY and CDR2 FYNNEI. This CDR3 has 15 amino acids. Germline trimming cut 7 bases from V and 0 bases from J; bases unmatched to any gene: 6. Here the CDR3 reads CASKPLADSYNEQFF. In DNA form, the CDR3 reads TGTGCCAGCAAACCTCTAGCGGACTCCTACAATGAGCAGTTCTTC.

The CDR3 coding sequence is TGTGCCAGCAGCTTGGGACAGGCGAGCTCTGGAAACACCATATATTTT. As protein: CASSLGQASSGNTIYF. The gene calls are TRBV5-4 and TRBJ1-3; weak D call: TRBD1 (6 bases). Looked up from germline, CDR1 is SGHNT and CDR2 is YYREEE (reference sequence). This CDR3 has 16 residues. V was trimmed by 0 bases and J by 0 bases, leaving 10 bases between them.

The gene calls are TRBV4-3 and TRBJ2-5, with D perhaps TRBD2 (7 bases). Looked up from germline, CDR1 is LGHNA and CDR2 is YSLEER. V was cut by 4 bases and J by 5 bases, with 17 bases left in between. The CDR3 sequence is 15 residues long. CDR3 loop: CASSLHRGGGETQYF. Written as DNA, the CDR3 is TGCGCCAGCAGCCTGCATCGAGGGGGGGGCGAGACCCAGTACTTC.

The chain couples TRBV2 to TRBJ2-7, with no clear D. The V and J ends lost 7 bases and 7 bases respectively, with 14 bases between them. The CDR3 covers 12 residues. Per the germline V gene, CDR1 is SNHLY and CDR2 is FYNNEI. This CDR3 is CASILTPSEQYF. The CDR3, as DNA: TGTGCCAGCATTCTGACACCCTCGGAGCAGTACTTC.